This T cell receptor (beta chain) was sequenced in a study of T cell responses to AZD1222 COVID-19 vaccine (dated by TCRdb to the early 2020s). In the study overall: AZD1222 recipients with second doses at about 4 weeks or about 12 weeks were pooled, because spike-specific TCR depth and breadth did not differ between schedules. Enrollment into the trials was organized by age into subgroups of 18-55, 56-69 and 70-plus years, and those subgroups contained about 150, 27 and 61 TCR-sequenced participants, respectively. TCR sequencing was performed for fewer than 250 trial participants, of whom some 200 were given two doses of AZD1222 and 26 were given two doses of MenACWY control vaccine.

The CDR3 regions of human TCRbeta chains were subjected to immunosequencing. The original methods were these. TCRs in the repertoires were compared against a reference library of SARS-CoV-2-specific TCRs that had been generated with the MIRA antigen-specificity platform. Breadth was defined as the fraction of unique TCRs that were SARS-CoV-2-associated. Depth was defined as the fraction of total T cells that were SARS-CoV-2-associated. Using the MIRA data, every spike-specific TCR was mapped to the spike region that the TCR reacted to and assigned to either a CD4 or a CD8 class. Log10-transformed breadth and depth values were compared by one-way ANOVA with Sidak's multiple comparisons tests. What TCRdb holds here is the immuneACCESS table cut down to in-frame rearrangements. Part of the clones is not present; checked against another copy, under half of the missing clones reflect an unresolved V gene, and the others are unexplained. V, J and clone size were drawn from that table, and D and trimming were deduced from the DNA. Across this sample there are over 75,000 clones, with roughly nine tenths seen only once. The top ten constitute about 31% of the sample.

Overall results and qualifications from the work: Reportedly, close to half of the unique spike-specific TCRs recognized epitopes lying outside the regions that are mutated in the B.1.351 and B.1.1.7 variants. In the small 56-69-year group, the increase in depth fell short of significance, most likely because of low power. Conclusions about previously exposed vaccinees are limited, since just 6 or 7 AZD1222 recipients were seropositive for SARS-CoV-2 at baseline. CD4 TCRs associated with the vaccine covered the entire spike protein, and the dominant responses were in regions 160-218 and 743-854. Because no day 14 peak-response samples were available, repertoires were characterized only after the peak T cell response. After two AZD1222 doses, both the breadth and the depth of spike-specific TCRs were significantly higher than at day 0 and than in MenACWY recipients. Most participants were white British and females outnumbered males, and the authors suggested that clonal diversity may have been underestimated.

The sample's time point label is to be understood as: baseline before first vaccination. Vaccinee samples came from UK trials COV001 and COV002, including a single-blind randomized controlled phase 2/3 trial of AZD1222 (ChAdOx1 nCoV-19) in healthy adults. For TCRbeta chain sequencing, PBMC samples were collected from trial participants at day 0 and at day 28 after the second dose. Comment on this clone: Its recognized antigen is unknown. The record has no base qualities; no much larger clone is one base away.

CDR1 and CDR2, per the germline V gene, are SGHDT and YYEEEE. Counted from cysteine to phenylalanine, this CDR3 has 14 amino acids. The sequence is cut down to CDR3 DNA, 42 bases in frame from base 1. V loses 1 base of germline sequence and J loses 4 bases, and the interval between the two ends is 8 bases. The sequence derives from an adult in good health. This sequence uses TRBV5-6 and TRBJ2-2, with an unclear D gene assignment. Material: peripheral blood, obtained on day 0 of AZD1222 vaccination. The CDR3 in this case is CASSLRAPTGELFF. The bases are TGTGCCAGCAGCTTGAGGGCGCCCACCGGGGAGCTGTTTTTT.